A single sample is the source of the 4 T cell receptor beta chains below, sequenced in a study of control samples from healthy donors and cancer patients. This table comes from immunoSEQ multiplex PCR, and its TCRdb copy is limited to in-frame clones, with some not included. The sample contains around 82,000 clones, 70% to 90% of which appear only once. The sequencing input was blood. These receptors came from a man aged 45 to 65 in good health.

The CDR3 loop is CASSLGYGYTF. Here the CDR3 DNA reads TGTGCCAGCAGTTTAGGATATGGCTACACCTTC. The rearrangement uses TRBV12-3 or TRBV12-4 and TRBJ1-2; unclear D gene. The V and J ends lost 1 base and 5 bases respectively, with 2 bases between them. CDR3 length: 11 amino acids.

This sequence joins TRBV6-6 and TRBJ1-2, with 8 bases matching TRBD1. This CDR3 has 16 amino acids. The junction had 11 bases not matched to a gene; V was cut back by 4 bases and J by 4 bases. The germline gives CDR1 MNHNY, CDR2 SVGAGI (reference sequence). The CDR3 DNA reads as TGTGCCAGCAGTTTTGGTTCTCCCGGGACAGGCTATGGCTACACCTTC. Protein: CASSFGSPGTGYGYTF.

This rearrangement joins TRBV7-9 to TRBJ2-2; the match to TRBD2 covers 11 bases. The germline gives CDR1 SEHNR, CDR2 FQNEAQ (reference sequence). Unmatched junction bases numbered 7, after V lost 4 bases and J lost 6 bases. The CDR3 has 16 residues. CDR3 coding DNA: TGTGCCAGCAGCTCTAGACTAGCGGGATACTCCGGGGAGCTGTTTTTT. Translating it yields CASSSRLAGYSGELFF.

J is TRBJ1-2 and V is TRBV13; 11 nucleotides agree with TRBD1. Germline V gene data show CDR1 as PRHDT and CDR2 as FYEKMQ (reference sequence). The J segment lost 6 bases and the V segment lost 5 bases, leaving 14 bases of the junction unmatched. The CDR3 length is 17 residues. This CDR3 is CASSPSGTGGGWNGYTF. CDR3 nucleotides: TGTGCCAGCAGCCCATCCGGGACAGGGGGGGGCTGGAATGGCTACACCTTC.